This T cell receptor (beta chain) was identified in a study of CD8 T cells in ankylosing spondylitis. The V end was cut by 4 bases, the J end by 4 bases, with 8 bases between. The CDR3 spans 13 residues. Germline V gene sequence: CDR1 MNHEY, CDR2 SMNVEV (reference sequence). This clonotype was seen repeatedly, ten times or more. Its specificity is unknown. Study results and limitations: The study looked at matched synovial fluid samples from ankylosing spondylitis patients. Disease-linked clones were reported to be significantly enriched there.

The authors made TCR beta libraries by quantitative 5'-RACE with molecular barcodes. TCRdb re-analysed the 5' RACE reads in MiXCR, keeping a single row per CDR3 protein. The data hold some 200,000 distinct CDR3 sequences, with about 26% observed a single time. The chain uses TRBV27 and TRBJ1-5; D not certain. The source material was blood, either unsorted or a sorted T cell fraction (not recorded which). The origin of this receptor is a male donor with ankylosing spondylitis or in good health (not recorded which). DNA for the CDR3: TGTGCCAGCAGTTCCCGGGTGAATCAGCCCCAGCATTTT. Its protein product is CASSSRVNQPQHF.